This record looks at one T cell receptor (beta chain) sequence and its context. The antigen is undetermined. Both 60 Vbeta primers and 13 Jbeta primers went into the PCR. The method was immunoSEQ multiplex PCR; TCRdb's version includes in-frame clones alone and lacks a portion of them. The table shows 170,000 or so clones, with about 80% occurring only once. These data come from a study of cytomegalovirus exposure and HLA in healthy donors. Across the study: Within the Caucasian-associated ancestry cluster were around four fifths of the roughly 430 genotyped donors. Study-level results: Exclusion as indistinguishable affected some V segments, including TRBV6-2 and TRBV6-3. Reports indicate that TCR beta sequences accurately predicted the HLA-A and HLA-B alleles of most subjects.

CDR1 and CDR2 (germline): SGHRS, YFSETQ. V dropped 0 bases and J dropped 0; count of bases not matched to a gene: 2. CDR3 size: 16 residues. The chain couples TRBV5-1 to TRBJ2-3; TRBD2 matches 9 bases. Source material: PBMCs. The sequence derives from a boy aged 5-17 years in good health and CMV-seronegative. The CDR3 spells CASSLVTSGSTDTQYF. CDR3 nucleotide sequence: TGCGCCAGCAGCTTGGTGACTAGCGGTAGCACAGATACGCAGTATTTT. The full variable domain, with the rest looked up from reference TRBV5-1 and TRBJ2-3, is KAGVTQTPRYLIKTRGQQVTLSCSPISGHRSVSWYQQTPGQGLQFLFEYFSETQRNKGNFPGRFSGRQFSNSRSEMNVSTLELGDSALYLCASSLVTSGSTDTQYFGPGTRLTVL.